Listed here are 3 T cell receptor beta chains from one sample, sequenced in a study of shared clonotypes between healthy human individuals. Generated by immunoSEQ multiplex PCR, the TCRdb table keeps only in-frame clones and is missing some. The sample has 950,000 to 1,100,000 clones; 70% to 80% are singletons. Material for sequencing was memory CD4+ T cells from PBMCs. The subset here: CD45RA-negative fraction. The receptors were sampled from a man younger than 30 in good health. Some clones in this sample may be carry-over from other donors' samples.

The chain joins TRBV7-8 to TRBJ1-1; possible D gene TRBD1, 5 bases. V shed 4 bases and J shed 3 bases, with 12 bases lying between them. The CDR3 consists of 14 residues. Germline lookup yields CDR1 SGHVS and CDR2 FQNEAQ. This CDR3 reads CASSSQGVDTEAFF. The CDR3 DNA is TGTGCCAGCAGCTCCCAGGGCGTTGACACTGAAGCTTTCTTT. The whole variable domain, filled in from reference TRBV7-8 and TRBJ1-1, reads GAGVSQSPRYKVAKRGQDVALRCDPISGHVSLFWYQQALGQGPEFLTYFQNEAQLDKSGLPSDRFFAERPEGSVSTLKIQRTQQEDSAVYLCASSSQGVDTEAFFGQGTRLTVV.

J is TRBJ1-1 and V is TRBV29-1; no clear D. The V gene's germline CDR1 is SQVTM and CDR2 ANQGSEA. CDR3 length equals 13 residues. Trimming took 1 base from V and 1 from J, leaving 7 bases between them. In nucleotides, the CDR3 is TGCAGCGTTGAAGTATATCAGAACACTGAAGCTTTCTTT. It specifies CSVEVYQNTEAFF.

Details on this clone: Other DNA sequences in the sample encode the same CDR3. This chain links TRBV9 with TRBJ2-1; a weak D match, TRBD2 (5 bases). V lost 2 bases to trimming and J lost 0 bases, with 6 bases between them. This CDR3 region has 14 residues. Germline CDR1 and CDR2: SGDLS and YYNGEE. CDR3 nucleotides: TGTGCCAGCAGCGTTGGGAGCTCCTACAATGAGCAGTTCTTC. Encoded protein: CASSVGSSYNEQFF. The complete variable domain, with remaining parts taken from reference TRBV9 and TRBJ2-1, reads DSGVTQTPKHLITATGQRVTLRCSPRSGDLSVYWYQQSLDQGLQFLIQYYNGEERAKGNILERFSAQQFPDLHSELNLSSLELGDSALYFCASSVGSSYNEQFFGPGTRLTVL.